This TCR beta chain came from a study of cytomegalovirus exposure and HLA in healthy donors. Findings and caveats of the study: Researchers reportedly found TCR beta sequences accurately predicted most subjects' HLA-A and HLA-B alleles.

This CDR3 contains 8 residues. Trimming shortened V by 4 bases and J by 12 bases, and 6 bases separated the two germline ends. Looked up from germline, CDR1 is DFQATT and CDR2 is SNEGSKA (reference sequence). Notes on this clone: What it recognizes is unknown.

The PCR employed 60 Vbeta primers together with 13 Jbeta primers. Libraries were prepared by immunoSEQ multiplex PCR; TCRdb keeps only in-frame clonotypes and omits some of them. The repertoire holds fewer than 150,000 clones, 65% to 80% seen once, with roughly 4% in the top ten. The TCR sequence derives from a human donor in good health. The chain couples TRBV20-1 to TRBJ1-2, with D unclear. Sample: PBMCs. This CDR3 reads CSAKRDTF. The CDR3 coding sequence is TGCAGTGCTAAACGCGACACCTTC.